Below are 18 T cell receptor beta chains sequenced from a single sample in a study of PD-1 blockade in classical Hodgkin lymphoma. Autologous stem cell transplantation was followed by relapse in every patient, and brentuximab vedotin exposure varied. The data were produced by immunoSEQ multiplex PCR, yet TCRdb's version contains in-frame clones alone and is incomplete. The table records more than 40,000 clones, around nine tenths of them present only once. The sequencing used peripheral blood mononuclear cells (PBMCs), collected at baseline. These receptors were collected from a human donor with classical Hodgkin lymphoma.

V gene TRBV19 combines with J gene TRBJ2-2; a weak D match, TRBD1 (6 bases). This CDR3 has 14 amino acids. Germline CDR1 reads LNHDA; CDR2 reads SQIVND (reference sequence). V gave up 7 bases and J gave up 0 bases, with 9 bases separating them. CDR3 loop: CASKHRANTGELFF. The CDR3 DNA reads TGTGCCAGTAAGCACAGGGCGAACACCGGGGAGCTGTTTTTT. Using reference TRBV19 and TRBJ2-2 for the parts outside the CDR3, the full variable domain is DGGITQSPKYLFRKEGQNVTLSCEQNLNHDAMYWYRQDPGQGLRLIYYSQIVNDFQKGDIAEGYSVSREKKESFPLTVTSAQKNPTAFYLCASKHRANTGELFFGEGSRLTVL.

This chain connects TRBV15 to TRBJ2-7; D may be TRBD1 (5 bases). The length of the CDR3 is 14 residues. Trimming removed 3 bases at V and 2 bases at J, with 11 bases between. Germline CDR1 reads LNHNV; CDR2 reads YYDKDF (reference sequence). The CDR3 region is CATSSVDKTYEQYF. The DNA for the CDR3 is TGTGCCACCAGCAGCGTGGACAAGACCTACGAGCAGTACTTC.

This rearrangement joins TRBV28 to TRBJ2-7; D is unclear. The V gene lost 6 bases and the J gene lost 3 bases, with 3 bases spanning the gap. The CDR3 totals 10 residues. The germline V gene encodes CDR1 MDHEN and CDR2 SYDVKM. The CDR3 protein is CASRVYEQYF. CDR3 nucleotide sequence: TGTGCCAGCAGAGTCTACGAGCAGTACTTC.

The DNA for the CDR3 is TGCGCCAGCAGCCCCGGGAGGGGGAGCTCCTACGAGCAGTACTTC. This encodes CASSPGRGSSYEQYF. The chain uses TRBV4-3 and TRBJ2-7; 8 bases are a match to TRBD2. CDR1 and CDR2 from the germline V gene are LGHNA and YSLEER. The CDR3 totals 15 residues. V dropped 4 bases and J dropped 0; count of bases not matched to a gene: 5.

V usage is TRBV6-1 and J usage is TRBJ1-4; TRBD1 matches at 7 bases. V lost 9 bases to trimming and J lost 10 bases; unmatched junction nucleotides: 8. This CDR3 spans 12 amino acids. Germline-derived CDR1 and CDR2 are MNHNS and SASEGT. The CDR3 sequence: CASGIQGRKLFF. The CDR3 DNA is TGTGCCAGTGGGATACAGGGGCGAAAACTGTTTTTT.

This chain uses TRBV7-8 with TRBJ2-3; 10 nucleotides agree with TRBD2. The V gene's germline CDR1 is SGHVS and CDR2 FQNEAQ. J was trimmed by 5 bases and V by 1 base; bases with no gene match: 9. The CDR3 is made up of 17 amino acids. CDR3 nucleotides: TGTGCCAGCAGCTTAGTTCATAGCGGGGGGCCGGGAGATACGCAGTATTTT. Translating gives CASSLVHSGGPGDTQYF.

CDR3 region: CASSTRLAGLAYEQYF. In DNA, the CDR3 is TGTGCCAGTAGCACCCGACTAGCGGGACTTGCCTACGAGCAGTACTTC. This chain connects TRBV19 to TRBJ2-7; 11 positions agree with TRBD2. CDR1 LNHDA and CDR2 SQIVND come from the germline V gene (reference sequence). The CDR3 loop spans 16 amino acids. After removal of 6 bases from V and 2 bases from J, the junction contained 9 bases not matched to a gene.

V and J are TRBV5-1 and TRBJ2-2; D call uncertain. Germline V lookup: CDR1 SGHRS, CDR2 YFSETQ. With 0 bases removed from V and 0 bases from J, the gap between germline ends came to 3 bases. The CDR3 sequence is 14 residues long. This CDR3 reads CASSLDPNTGELFF. The CDR3 bases are TGCGCCAGCAGCTTGGATCCGAACACCGGGGAGCTGTTTTTT.

The chain is built from TRBV19 and TRBJ2-2; no reliable D call. Trimming took 2 bases from V and 8 from J, leaving 15 bases between them. CDR3 length: 15 residues. CDR1 is LNHDA, CDR2 SQIVND, per germline (reference sequence). The CDR3 nucleotides read TGTGCCAGTAGTATAAGTCTGACCCCTGGGGGGGAGCTGTTTTTT. The encoded protein is CASSISLTPGGELFF.

The chain combines TRBV7-3 with TRBJ2-1, with 12 bases that match TRBD2. V lost 4 bases to trimming and J lost 4 bases; unmatched junction nucleotides: 2. CDR3 length equals 15 residues. Germline CDR1 SGHTA, CDR2 FQGTGA. The DNA of the CDR3 is TGTGCCAGCAGCTCCGGGACTAGCGGGTACAATGAGCAGTTCTTC. It encodes CASSSGTSGYNEQFF.

This chain uses TRBV10-3 with TRBJ2-7; 8 bases map to TRBD1. V shed 6 bases and J 1 base; nucleotides not matched to a gene: 5. Germline-derived CDR1 and CDR2 are ENHRY and SYGVKD. This CDR3 has 14 amino acids. CDR3 sequence (DNA): TGTGCCATCAGATCCGGGACAGGATCCTACGAGCAGTACTTC. It encodes CAIRSGTGSYEQYF.

The rearrangement uses TRBV5-4 and TRBJ2-5; D is possibly TRBD1 or TRBD2 (6 bases each). The CDR3 contains 16 residues. V gave up 5 bases and J gave up 7 bases, with 24 bases separating them. Germline lookup yields CDR1 SGHNT and CDR2 YYREEE (reference sequence). The CDR3, as DNA: TGTGCCAGCAGTCGCGGACCCCAGGGTGGAGGGGGGACCCAGTACTTC. This sequence encodes CASSRGPQGGGGTQYF.

This sequence joins TRBV4-3 and TRBJ1-6; TRBD1 aligns across 9 bases. The CDR3 sequence is 13 residues long. V was clipped by 3 bases and J by 9 bases; unmatched bases: 0. CDR1 and CDR2 (germline): LGHNA, YSLEER. CDR3 nucleotide sequence: TGCGCCAGCAGCCAGGACAGGGGTTCACCCCTCCACTTT. It is translated as CASSQDRGSPLHF.

This rearrangement joins TRBV5-4 to TRBJ2-2; the match to TRBD1 covers 10 bases. The J segment lost 5 bases and the V segment lost 4 bases, leaving 11 bases of the junction unmatched. The CDR3 contains 17 residues. From germline, CDR1 is SGHNT and CDR2 YYREEE (reference sequence). The CDR3 DNA follows: TGTGCCAGCAGCGGCGGGACAGGGGTCTATGGGACCGGGGAGCTGTTTTTT. Translated: CASSGGTGVYGTGELFF. Based on the CDR3 plus reference TRBV5-4 and TRBJ2-2, the full variable domain is ETGVTQSPTHLIKTRGQQVTLRCSSQSGHNTVSWYQQALGQGPQFIFQYYREEENGRGNFPPRFSGLQFPNYSSELNVNALELDDSALYLCASSGGTGVYGTGELFFGEGSRLTVL.

The rearrangement uses TRBV19 and TRBJ1-1, with 7 positions matching TRBD1. Germline lookup yields CDR1 LNHDA and CDR2 SQIVND (reference sequence). The CDR3 consists of 15 residues. The J segment lost 1 base and the V segment lost 7 bases, leaving 9 bases of the junction unmatched. CDR3 protein: CASKGSGGTNTEAFF. In nucleotides, the CDR3 is TGTGCCAGTAAAGGCTCAGGGGGGACGAACACTGAAGCTTTCTTT.

The genes are TRBV7-8 and TRBJ2-2; possible D gene TRBD1, 6 bases. The V and J ends lost 1 base and 0 bases respectively, with 9 bases between them. The germline gives CDR1 SGHVS, CDR2 FQNEAQ. The CDR3 has 16 amino acids. The CDR3 coding sequence is TGTGCCAGCAGCTTAGAGGGGGTCTCGAACACCGGGGAGCTGTTTTTT. It encodes CASSLEGVSNTGELFF. Full variable domain (rest looked up from reference TRBV7-8 and TRBJ2-2): GAGVSQSPRYKVAKRGQDVALRCDPISGHVSLFWYQQALGQGPEFLTYFQNEAQLDKSGLPSDRFFAERPEGSVSTLKIQRTQQEDSAVYLCASSLEGVSNTGELFFGEGSRLTVL.

The rearrangement uses TRBV20-1 and TRBJ2-3, with D unclear. The germline CDR1 and CDR2 sequences are DFQATT and SNEGSKA (reference sequence). V gave up 7 bases and J gave up 4 bases, with 9 bases separating them. This CDR3 is 11 amino acids long. The CDR3 spells CSERRADTQYF. In DNA form, the CDR3 reads TGCAGTGAACGTAGGGCAGATACGCAGTATTTT.

The rearrangement uses TRBV10-3 and TRBJ1-1; the D gene is possibly TRBD1 (5 bases). The germline CDR1 and CDR2 sequences are ENHRY and SYGVKD. V was cut by 2 bases and J by 3 bases, with 13 bases left in between. The CDR3 is 15 amino acids. For the CDR3, the DNA is TGTGCCATCAGTGAGCCGGGGCCGGTCTACACTGAAGCTTTCTTT. Protein: CAISEPGPVYTEAFF.